A single sample gave rise to the 7 T cell receptor beta chains below, sequenced in a study of CD8+CD57+ T cells in acquired aplastic anemia. TCR beta VDJ and CDR3 were profiled, and genomic DNA was the template. TCRdb processed the reads anew with MiXCR; each CDR3 protein has one entry. The table shows about 420,000 distinct CDR3 sequences, with roughly 68% occurring only once. The specimen sequenced was sorted CD4+, CD8+, or CD8+CD57+ T cells (not recorded which) from PBMCs. The receptors here all came from a human donor in good health, serving as a control.

This clonotype showed up many times. The V gene is TRBV7-2, the J gene TRBJ2-7; 7 bases agree with TRBD2. Trimming took 3 bases from V and 3 from J; bases not matched to a gene: 8. The CDR3 has 15 amino acids. Germline assignment: CDR1 SGHTA and CDR2 FQGNSA. The CDR3 coding sequence is TGTGCCAGCAGCTTTAGCGGGCCAGGGTACTACGAGCAGTACTTC. It translates to CASSFSGPGYYEQYF.

This clonotype has a single count. The junction differs from germline at one of its ends, possibly a read error. This chain uses TRBV10-3 with TRBJ2-2; tentatively, D is TRBD2 (5 bases). The CDR3 extends over 12 amino acids. Germline V gene sequence: CDR1 ENHRY, CDR2 SYGVKD. The CDR3 region is CAISHKTGEQFF. For the CDR3, the DNA is TGTGCCATCAGCCACAAGACCGGGGAGCAGTTTTTT.

This clonotype was counted ten times or more. The chain links TRBV7-2 to TRBJ1-6, with no clear D. With 6 bases removed from V and 6 bases from J, the gap between germline ends came to 12 bases. Looked up from germline, CDR1 is SGHTA and CDR2 is FQGNSA. There are 14 residues in the CDR3. DNA of the CDR3: TGTGCCAGCAGTCCTGATATGGGTAATTCACCCCTCCACTTT. It translates to CASSPDMGNSPLHF. Full variable domain (missing parts from reference TRBV7-2 and TRBJ1-6): GAGVSQSPSNKVTEKGKDVELRCDPISGHTALYWYRQSLGQGLEFLIYFQGNSAPDKSGLPSDRFSAERTGGSVSTLTIQRTQQEDSAVYLCASSPDMGNSPLHFGNGTRLTVT.

Concerning this clonotype itself: Likely a read error: the CDR3 ends without its conserved phenylalanine or tryptophan. The V call is TRBV7-2, the J call TRBJ2-2; weak D call: TRBD1 (6 bases). V shed 5 bases and J shed 7 bases, with 11 bases lying between them. CDR3 length equals 13 residues. CDR1 is SGHTA, CDR2 FQGNSA, per germline. CDR3 DNA: TGTGCCAGCAGCATTCTCAGGGGCGGGGAGCTGTTTGTT. It codes for CASSILRGGELFV.

This rearrangement joins TRBV25-1 to TRBJ2-7, with D perhaps matching TRBD2 (5 bases). The CDR3 totals 14 residues. Trimming left V 7 bases short and J 5 bases short, with 18 bases between. Germline lookup yields CDR1 MGHDK and CDR2 SYGVNS. CDR3 protein: CASTASGKEHEQYF. The CDR3 DNA sequence: TGTGCCAGCACAGCATCCGGGAAAGAGCACGAGCAGTACTTC.

DNA of the CDR3: TGTGCCAGCAGCTCCTCCAACAGAGATAGCAATCAGCCCCAGCATTTT. This translates into CASSSSNRDSNQPQHF. The gene calls are TRBV7-3 and TRBJ1-5; D unresolved. Deletions cut 4 bases from V and 0 bases from J, with 13 bases between. The V gene's germline CDR1 is SGHTA and CDR2 FQGTGA. The CDR3 runs 16 residues.

A remark on this clonotype: It is likely a read error, because the conserved phenylalanine at the end of the CDR3 is missing. The gene calls are TRBV7-2 and TRBJ1-2; D perhaps matches TRBD1 (5 bases). There are 14 residues in the CDR3. Germline assignment: CDR1 SGHTA and CDR2 FQGNSA. Trimming shortened V by 1 base and J by 7 bases, and 13 bases separated the two germline ends. Here the CDR3 reads CASSLGAGNGGYTL. CDR3 DNA: TGTGCCAGCAGCTTAGGGGCAGGGAATGGTGGCTACACCCTC.